The 12 T cell receptor beta chains below all came from one sample that was sequenced in a study of vaccination and CD4 T cells after COVID-19. As to treatment: roughly 10-day PBMC culture with coronavirus spike peptide pools or control peptides (ViraFEST assay). Cultured CD4+ T-cell DNA underwent Oncomine TCR Beta short-read sequencing. Each CDR3 protein is one row after TCRdb ran MiXCR on the PCR reads. The sample has under 25,000 distinct CDR3 sequences; about 80% are singletons. No antigens are known for them. Specimen: CD4+ T cells from blood, cultured in vitro, collected after SARS-CoV-2 vaccination. These receptors were obtained from a human donor who received a COVID-19 vaccine.

The J gene is TRBJ1-4, the V gene TRBV19; no definite D call. V lost 5 bases and J lost 5, with 12 bases in between. The CDR3 is 14 amino acids. Germline-derived CDR1 and CDR2 are LNHDA and SQIVND (reference sequence). CDR3 in DNA: TGTGCCAGTAGTCCGGCCAGTTTCAATGAAAAACTGTTTTTT. As protein: CASSPASFNEKLFF.

The J gene is TRBJ2-3, the V gene TRBV7-8; a possible D gene is TRBD1 (6 bases). This CDR3 has 15 residues. Trimming cost V 8 bases and J 3 bases, with 18 bases left between them. CDR1 is SGHVS, CDR2 FQNEAQ, per germline. Here the CDR3 reads CASSLYRVGTDTQYF. The DNA of the CDR3 is TGTGCCAGCTCCCTCTACAGGGTAGGGACAGATACGCAGTATTTT.

There are a few counts of this clonotype. The chain couples TRBV20-1 to TRBJ1-5; D is unclear. The CDR3 contains 12 residues. Germline V gene sequence: CDR1 DFQATT, CDR2 SNEGSKA (reference sequence). The V gene lost 6 bases and the J gene lost 3 bases, with 9 bases spanning the gap. The CDR3 nucleotides are TGCAGTGCGACGTCCTACAATCAGCCCCAGCATTTT. It codes for CSATSYNQPQHF.

V and J are TRBV24-1 and TRBJ1-5; the match to TRBD1 covers 7 bases. V dropped 4 bases and J dropped 0; count of bases not matched to a gene: 5. CDR1 is KGHDR and CDR2 is SFDVKD in the germline V gene. This CDR3 region has 16 residues. The CDR3 region has the DNA TGTGCCACCAGTGACCCAGGGGGTCCTAGCAATCAGCCCCAGCATTTT. It yields the protein CATSDPGGPSNQPQHF.

The chain carries TRBV6-5 and TRBJ2-2; TRBD1 matches at 7 bases. The trim removed 4 bases at V and 5 bases at J, leaving 16 bases unmatched. The CDR3 consists of 18 residues. Germline V CDR1 and CDR2: MNHEY, SVGAGI. The CDR3 spells CASSSLFERGRLTGELFF. The CDR3 coding sequence is TGTGCCAGCAGTTCCCTTTTTGAGAGGGGGCGTTTGACCGGGGAGCTGTTTTTT.

There are a few counts of this clonotype. The J gene is TRBJ1-1, the V gene TRBV12-3 or TRBV12-4; D not resolved. The CDR3 contains 15 residues. Trimming shortened V by 0 bases and J by 3 bases, and 11 bases separated the two germline ends. CDR3 region: CASSLAPRGDTEAFF. As DNA, the CDR3 is TGTGCCAGCAGTTTAGCGCCACGGGGAGACACTGAAGCTTTCTTT.

This clonotype is categorized as medium-sized. The chain joins TRBV6-1 to TRBJ1-5; the D gene is possibly TRBD1 (5 bases). V lost 4 bases and J lost 6, with 13 bases in between. The CDR3 consists of 14 residues. Germline V gene lookup returns CDR1 MNHNS and CDR2 SASEGT. CDR3 loop: CASSGAGRTQPQHF. The DNA of the CDR3 is TGTGCCAGCAGTGGGGCAGGGAGGACTCAGCCCCAGCATTTT.

The chain uses TRBV20-1 and TRBJ1-3; a possible D gene is TRBD1 (5 bases). The CDR3 is 16 amino acids. V shed 3 bases and J shed 4 bases, with 19 bases lying between them. Germline CDR1 reads DFQATT; CDR2 reads SNEGSKA (reference sequence). The CDR3 nucleotides are TGCAGTGCTAGTAGGGGATTTAGCTCGAGGGGAAACACCATATATTTT. Its protein product is CSASRGFSSRGNTIYF.

This chain joins TRBV7-9 and TRBJ2-3; 10 nucleotides align to TRBD2. The CDR3 consists of 16 residues. With 3 bases clipped from V and 6 bases from J, the junction kept 9 bases outside the gene matches. CDR1 SEHNR and CDR2 FQNEAQ come from the germline V gene (reference sequence). The CDR3 nucleotides read TGTGCCAGCAGCTTGGCTAGCGGGGGCCTTAGGGATACGCAGTATTTT. This translates into CASSLASGGLRDTQYF.

This clonotype was observed a handful of times. The genes are TRBV27 and TRBJ2-3; tentative D call: TRBD2 (5 bases). Germline CDR1 and CDR2: MNHEY and SMNVEV (reference sequence). The CDR3 contains 14 residues. V lost 8 bases, J lost 2 bases, and 14 bases lay in between. The CDR3 protein is CASGLNAATDTQYF. DNA of the CDR3: TGTGCCAGCGGACTCAACGCGGCCACAGATACGCAGTATTTT.

V and J are TRBV5-4 and TRBJ2-3; D unresolved. V was shortened by 0 bases and J by 3 bases, with 14 bases between the two germline ends. Per germline, CDR1 SGHNT and CDR2 YYREEE (reference sequence). This CDR3 has 16 residues. The CDR3 loop reads CASSLAGLVATDTQYF. The CDR3, as DNA: TGTGCCAGCAGCTTGGCAGGTCTCGTAGCAACAGATACGCAGTATTTT.

This rearrangement joins TRBV24-1 to TRBJ2-1; TRBD2 matches 13 bases. This CDR3 is built from 17 residues. V lost 3 bases and J lost 4; bases outside the gene matches: 5. Germline CDR1 KGHDR, CDR2 SFDVKD. The CDR3, as DNA: TGTGCCACCAGTGATCCGGGACTAGCGGGGACGTACAATGAGCAGTTCTTC. Translating gives CATSDPGLAGTYNEQFF.